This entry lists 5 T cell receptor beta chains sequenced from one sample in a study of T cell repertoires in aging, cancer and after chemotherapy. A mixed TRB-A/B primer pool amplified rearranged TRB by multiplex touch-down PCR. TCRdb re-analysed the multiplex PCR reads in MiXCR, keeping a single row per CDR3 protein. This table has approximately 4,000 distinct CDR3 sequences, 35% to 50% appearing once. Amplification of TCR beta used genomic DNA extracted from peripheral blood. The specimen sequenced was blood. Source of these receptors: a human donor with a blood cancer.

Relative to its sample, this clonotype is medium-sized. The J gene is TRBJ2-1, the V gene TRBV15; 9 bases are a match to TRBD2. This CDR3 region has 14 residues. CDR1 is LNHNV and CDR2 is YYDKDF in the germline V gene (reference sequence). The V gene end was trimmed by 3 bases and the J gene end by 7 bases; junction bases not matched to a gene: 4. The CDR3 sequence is CATSRGLAENEQFF. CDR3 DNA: TGTGCCACCAGCAGGGGACTAGCTGAAAATGAGCAGTTCTTC. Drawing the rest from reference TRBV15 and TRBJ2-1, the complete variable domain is DAMVIQNPRYQVTQFGKPVTLSCSQTLNHNVMYWYQQKSSQAPKLLFHYYDKDFNNEADTPDNFQSRRPNTSFCFLDIRSPGLGDTAMYLCATSRGLAENEQFFGPGTRLTVL.

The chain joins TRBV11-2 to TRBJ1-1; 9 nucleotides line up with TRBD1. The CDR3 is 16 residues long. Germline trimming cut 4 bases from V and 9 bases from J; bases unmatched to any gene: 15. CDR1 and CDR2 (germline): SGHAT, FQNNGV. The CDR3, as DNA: TGTGCCAGCAGCTCGATTATACAGGGGGCGCGGAGTAAAGCTTTCTTT. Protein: CASSSIIQGARSKAFF.

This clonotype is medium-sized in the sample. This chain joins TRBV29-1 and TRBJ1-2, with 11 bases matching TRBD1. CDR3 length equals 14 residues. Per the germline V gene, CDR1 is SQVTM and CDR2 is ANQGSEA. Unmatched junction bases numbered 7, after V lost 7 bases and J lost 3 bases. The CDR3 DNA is TGCAGCGCTGGAGGGACAGGGGGACACTATGGCTACACCTTC. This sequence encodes CSAGGTGGHYGYTF.

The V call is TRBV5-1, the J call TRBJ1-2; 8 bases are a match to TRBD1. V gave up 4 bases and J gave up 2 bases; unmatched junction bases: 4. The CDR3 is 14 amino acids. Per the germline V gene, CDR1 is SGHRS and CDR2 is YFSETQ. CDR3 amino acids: CASSRDRSNYGYTF. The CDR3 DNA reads TGCGCCAGCAGCAGGGACAGGAGCAACTATGGCTACACCTTC.

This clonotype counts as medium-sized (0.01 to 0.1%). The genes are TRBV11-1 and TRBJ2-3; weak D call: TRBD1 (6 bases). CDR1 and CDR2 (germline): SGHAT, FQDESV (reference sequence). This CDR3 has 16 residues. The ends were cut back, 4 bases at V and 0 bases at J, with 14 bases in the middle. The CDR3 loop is CASSSPLQGSTDTQYF. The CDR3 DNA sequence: TGTGCCAGCAGCTCCCCCTTACAGGGCAGCACAGATACGCAGTATTTT.